These 13 T cell receptor beta chains came from one sample sequenced in a study of T cell changes during pregnancy in multiple sclerosis. Assay used: immunoSEQ multiplex PCR; TCRdb lists only in-frame clones, some missing. The table includes tens of thousands of clones, about 91% detected once. Sequenced here: peripheral blood, sampled after pregnancy. All receptors come from a female donor in good health, enrolled as a control in a pregnancy study.

This clone was counted a single time. The genes are TRBV27 and TRBJ2-1; 14 bases are a match to TRBD2. Germline loops: CDR1 MNHEY, CDR2 SMNVEV (reference sequence). CDR3 length equals 16 residues. V dropped 5 bases and J dropped 9; count of bases not matched to a gene: 9. CDR3 DNA: TGTGCCAGCAGTCCGGGACTAGCGGGGGCCGGGGGTGAGCAGTTCTTC. This translates into CASSPGLAGAGGEQFF.

V gene TRBV11-2 combines with J gene TRBJ1-1; 7 bases match TRBD1. Trimming removed 4 bases from V and 2 bases from J; junction bases left unmatched: 7. The germline V gene has CDR1 SGHAT and CDR2 FQNNGV. This CDR3 contains 15 residues. CDR3 amino acids: CASSSRNRGNTEAFF. In DNA form, the CDR3 reads TGTGCCAGCAGCTCCCGAAACAGGGGAAACACTGAAGCTTTCTTT.

The chain is built from TRBV30 and TRBJ2-1; no firm D call. This CDR3 comprises 12 residues. Germline V lookup: CDR1 GTSNPN, CDR2 SVGIG (reference sequence). V lost 7 bases to trimming and J lost 1 base, with 8 bases between them. CDR3 protein: CALSRSYNEQFF. DNA for the CDR3: TGTGCCTTAAGCCGGTCCTACAATGAGCAGTTCTTC.

This chain joins TRBV7-2 and TRBJ1-4; the D is unclear. The germline V gene has CDR1 SGHTA and CDR2 FQGNSA. This CDR3 contains 14 residues. V was pared by 2 bases and J by 0 bases, with 4 bases between. Here the CDR3 DNA reads TGTGCCAGCAGCTTACAGGCAACTAATGAAAAACTGTTTTTT. Its translation: CASSLQATNEKLFF.

This clone was observed a single time. The rearrangement joins TRBV9 to TRBJ1-3; a weak D match, TRBD1 (6 bases). This CDR3 is 15 amino acids long. The ends were cut back, 1 base at V and 1 base at J, with 9 bases in the middle. The germline V gene encodes CDR1 SGDLS and CDR2 YYNGEE. CDR3 nucleotide sequence: TGTGCCAGCAGCGTACAGGGGACGTCTGGAAACACCATATATTTT. This encodes CASSVQGTSGNTIYF. Full variable domain (rest looked up from reference TRBV9 and TRBJ1-3): DSGVTQTPKHLITATGQRVTLRCSPRSGDLSVYWYQQSLDQGLQFLIQYYNGEERAKGNILERFSAQQFPDLHSELNLSSLELGDSALYFCASSVQGTSGNTIYFGEGSWLTVV.

The CDR3 nucleotides are TGTGCCAGCAGTTTAACCGCTCCGGGACAAGACCCCTACACCTTC. It translates to CASSLTAPGQDPYTF. J is TRBJ1-2 and V is TRBV28, with D maybe TRBD1 (6 bases). CDR1 is MDHEN and CDR2 is SYDVKM in the germline V gene. This CDR3 has 15 amino acids. Trimming cost V 2 bases and J 10 bases, with 20 bases left between them.

This chain uses TRBV6-5 with TRBJ1-3; 7 nucleotides align to TRBD1. The CDR3 sequence is 16 residues long. Germline CDR1 is MNHEY and CDR2 is SVGAGI. Trimming took 4 bases from V and 0 from J; bases not matched to a gene: 6. The chain's CDR3 is CASSSPTGSSGNTIYF. CDR3 bases: TGTGCCAGCAGTTCCCCGACAGGGAGCTCTGGAAACACCATATATTTT.

This clone has only one observation. The CDR3 sequence: CASSQTHGGGDNEQFF. DNA of the CDR3: TGCGCCAGCAGCCAGACTCACGGCGGGGGGGACAATGAGCAGTTCTTC. The chain recombines TRBV5-1 with TRBJ2-1; 9 bases are a match to TRBD2. The CDR3 contains 16 residues. Germline CDR1 and CDR2: SGHRS and YFSETQ. Trimming at V came to 4 bases and at J to 5 bases, leaving 10 bases not matched to a gene.

The rearrangement uses TRBV4-3 and TRBJ2-3; 9 bases align to TRBD2. Germline lookup yields CDR1 LGHNA and CDR2 YSLEER. The J segment lost 2 bases and the V segment lost 0 bases, leaving 3 bases of the junction unmatched. The length of the CDR3 is 16 residues. The CDR3 protein is CASSQETSGSTDTQYF. The CDR3 nucleotides are TGCGCCAGCAGCCAAGAGACTAGCGGTTCCACAGATACGCAGTATTTT.

This chain links TRBV15 with TRBJ2-7; D is unresolved. CDR1 and CDR2 from the germline V gene are LNHNV and YYDKDF (reference sequence). This CDR3 spans 15 amino acids. V was trimmed by 1 base and J by 1 base, leaving 11 bases between them. For the CDR3, the DNA is TGTGCCACCAGCAGAGGCACAGATACATCCTACGAGCAGTACTTC. Its protein product is CATSRGTDTSYEQYF. Full variable domain (outside the CDR3, taken from reference TRBV15 and TRBJ2-7): DAMVIQNPRYQVTQFGKPVTLSCSQTLNHNVMYWYQQKSSQAPKLLFHYYDKDFNNEADTPDNFQSRRPNTSFCFLDIRSPGLGDTAMYLCATSRGTDTSYEQYFGPGTRLTVT.

The count of this clone is one. The rearrangement uses TRBV6-1 and TRBJ2-7, with D tentatively TRBD1 (6 bases). This CDR3 comprises 12 residues. Trimming removed 6 bases from V and 2 bases from J, with 8 bases in between. CDR1 is MNHNS, CDR2 SASEGT, per germline. The CDR3: CASRDSTYEQYF. The CDR3 coding sequence is TGTGCCAGCAGGGACAGTACCTACGAGCAGTACTTC.

The V call is TRBV15, the J call TRBJ1-5; TRBD1 agrees at 7 bases. CDR3 length: 15 amino acids. Germline V gene sequence: CDR1 LNHNV, CDR2 YYDKDF (reference sequence). The junction had 4 bases not matched to a gene; V was cut back by 0 bases and J by 5 bases. CDR3 nucleotides: TGTGCCACCAGCAGAGATCGGACAGGCCATCAGCCCCAGCATTTT. It codes for CATSRDRTGHQPQHF.

The J gene is TRBJ2-3, the V gene TRBV7-2; weak D call: TRBD2 (6 bases). Deletions cut 3 bases from V and 0 bases from J, with 10 bases between. The CDR3 has 15 amino acids. The germline V gene encodes CDR1 SGHTA and CDR2 FQGNSA. The DNA of the CDR3 is TGTGCCAGCAGCTTTGGAGGGGTTAGCACAGATACGCAGTATTTT. Translated: CASSFGGVSTDTQYF. The entire variable domain, with the rest obtained from reference TRBV7-2 and TRBJ2-3, is as follows: GAGVSQSPSNKVTEKGKDVELRCDPISGHTALYWYRQSLGQGLEFLIYFQGNSAPDKSGLPSDRFSAERTGGSVSTLTIQRTQQEDSAVYLCASSFGGVSTDTQYFGPGTRLTVL.